Detailed here is one T cell receptor (beta chain). Its specific antigen is unknown. No base-level quality is on record; no much larger clone is a single base apart. This entry comes from a study of blood T cell repertoires in COVID-19 (dated by TCRdb to about 2020). Regarding the research as a whole: Samples covering the acute and convalescent phases of COVID-19 were provided by collaborators in the United States, Italy and Spain. Deeply sampled blood TCRbeta repertoires from subjects exposed to, actively infected with, or recovered from COVID-19 were included in the dataset. The samples were drawn from two sources: the first 160 participants of the ongoing ImmuneRACE study, and some 1,300 subjects contributed by 6 global collaborators. The material from the prospective study consisted of cDNA or gDNA derived from T cells, B-cell-depleted T cells, or PBMCs. A freely available public database, intended as a resource for researchers studying the immune response to SARS-CoV-2, is where the repertoires were released. The sample metadata nearly always contained a de-identified subject ID, COVID-19 status, age in years and sex. Where available, HLA class I and class II types were obtained from metadata supplied by the sample provider rather than from assay-based typing.

TCRbeta CDR3 regions were amplified from genomic DNA by means of the immunoSEQ Assay, a bias-controlled multiplex PCR. The source study handled its data this way. The number of nucleated cells in each sample was estimated by amplification of reference gene primers within the assay. To quantify the absolute abundance of each unique TCRbeta CDR3 rearrangement, sequence reads were collapsed and filtered. For each sample, productive Simpson clonality was calculated as the square root of Simpson's diversity index over productive rearrangements. Drawn from immuneACCESS, this table holds only the in-frame rearrangements with V and J called that TCRdb kept. Clones are partly lost; checked studies trace under half to an unresolved V gene and leave the rest unexplained. Clone size and V and J calls were adopted from that table, with D and trimming inferred from the DNA. This sample holds fewer than 250,000 clones; roughly four fifths were observed only once. The top ten hold 7.6% of the sample.

The study at large found these results: The amount of clinical and demographic metadata varied by source and participant and was provided uncurated.

Whole blood was collected in K2EDTA tubes by collaborating institutions according to the institutions' own protocols. For TCRbeta analysis, collaborators shipped samples as frozen whole blood, isolated PBMCs, or DNA extracted from either of those sample types. The sample consisted of peripheral blood. The TCR sequence derives from a woman aged 45-60 years with active or convalescent COVID-19.

In nucleotide form, the sequence is TGTGCCAGCAGCCCGACAGATACGCAGTATTTT. This translates into CASSPTDTQYF. This sequence uses TRBV11-2 and TRBJ2-3, with the D gene not clear enough to name. The CDR3 goes from the cysteine to the phenylalanine over 11 residues. Solely the CDR3 DNA is kept, with 33 bases framed from the first base. V is clipped by 5 bases and J by 3 bases, and the sequence between their germline boundaries is 3 bases long. Per the germline V gene, SGHAT is the CDR1 and FQNNGV is the CDR2.